These 8 T cell receptor beta chains were sequenced from one sample in a study of control samples from healthy donors and cancer patients. Only in-frame clones appear in the TCRdb table, and some are missing; sequencing was by immunoSEQ multiplex PCR. The top ten clones hold approximately 2.5% of a sample with 150,000 to 190,000 clones, over 90% of them seen once. Sequencing used blood. Every receptor here comes from a man aged 45 to 65 in good health.

The gene calls are TRBV24-1 and TRBJ2-1; 10 bases fit TRBD2. V lost 5 bases to trimming and J lost 5 bases; unmatched junction nucleotides: 5. Germline V gives CDR1 KGHDR, CDR2 SFDVKD. The CDR3 is made up of 15 amino acids. The chain's CDR3 is CATSGLAGVDNEQFF. CDR3 bases: TGTGCCACCAGTGGCCTAGCGGGAGTGGACAATGAGCAGTTCTTC.

Relative to its sample, this clone is medium-sized. The genes are TRBV28 and TRBJ1-1; weak D call: TRBD1 (5 bases). The CDR3 has 16 amino acids. From germline, CDR1 is MDHEN and CDR2 SYDVKM. Trimming shortened V by 5 bases and J by 4 bases, and 20 bases separated the two germline ends. The CDR3 bases are TGTGCCAGCAGTCCAGAAGAGTCAGGGCGAATCACTGAAGCTTTCTTT. Translated, it gives CASSPEESGRITEAFF. Together with reference TRBV28 and TRBJ1-1, the CDR3 gives the full variable domain: DVKVTQSSRYLVKRTGEKVFLECVQDMDHENMFWYRQDPGLGLRLIYFSYDVKMKEKGDIPEGYSVSREKKERFSLILESASTNQTSMYLCASSPEESGRITEAFFGQGTRLTVV.

This clone was picked up one time. The chain carries TRBV24-1 and TRBJ2-5; 13 bases fit TRBD2. Germline values: CDR1 KGHDR, CDR2 SFDVKD. CDR3 length: 16 amino acids. J lost 5 bases, V lost 4 bases, and 6 bases had no gene match. CDR3: CATSDQGLAGKETQYF. The DNA for the CDR3 is TGTGCCACCAGTGACCAGGGACTAGCGGGAAAGGAGACCCAGTACTTC.

This clone was observed at least ten times. The gene calls are TRBV4-1 and TRBJ2-1; unclear D gene. CDR3 length: 16 amino acids. The V gene lost 4 bases and the J gene lost 2 bases, with 15 bases spanning the gap. Per germline, CDR1 MGHRA and CDR2 YSYEKL. CDR3 in amino acids: CASSPYLQITYNEQFF. In DNA, the CDR3 is TGCGCCAGCAGCCCTTACTTGCAGATTACCTACAATGAGCAGTTCTTC.

The rearrangement uses TRBV9 and TRBJ2-1; 9 bases map to TRBD2. Germline values: CDR1 SGDLS, CDR2 YYNGEE. Losses at the gene ends were 0 bases for V and 5 bases for J; bases not matched to a gene: 3. The CDR3 extends over 15 amino acids. CDR3 coding DNA: TGTGCCAGCAGCGTAGGGCTAGCGGGGCACAATGAGCAGTTCTTC. This encodes CASSVGLAGHNEQFF.

The chain has TRBV5-1 and TRBJ2-5; unclear D gene. The CDR3 length is 14 residues. The ends were cut back, 1 base at V and 3 bases at J, with 10 bases in the middle. Germline loops: CDR1 SGHRS, CDR2 YFSETQ. The CDR3 coding sequence is TGCGCCAGCAGCTTGCCGGAGCAAAAAGAGACCCAGTACTTC. It is translated as CASSLPEQKETQYF.

This sequence joins TRBV5-1 and TRBJ2-2; 10 positions match TRBD2. The CDR3 consists of 15 residues. Germline-derived CDR1 and CDR2 are SGHRS and YFSETQ. J gave up 7 bases and V 1 base, and 4 bases lay outside the gene matches. CDR3 sequence reads: CASSLLAGVDGELFF. The CDR3 nucleotides are TGCGCCAGCAGCTTGCTAGCGGGAGTGGACGGGGAGCTGTTTTTT.

The rearrangement links TRBV5-4 to TRBJ2-7; the match to TRBD2 covers 9 bases. Per germline, CDR1 SGHNT and CDR2 YYREEE (reference sequence). V gave up 3 bases and J gave up 6 bases; unmatched junction bases: 7. The CDR3 is 14 amino acids. The CDR3 here is CASSSAREGPEQYF. The CDR3 nucleotides read TGTGCCAGCAGCTCGGCGCGGGAGGGCCCCGAGCAGTACTTC.